This T cell receptor (beta chain) stems from a study of CD8+ T cells in alopecia areata. This CDR3 has 16 amino acids. Germline loops: CDR1 MGHRA, CDR2 YSYEKL. V shed 2 bases and J 5 bases; nucleotides not matched to a gene: 6. The sequencing template was cDNA reverse transcribed from extracted RNA. Sequencing was performed with immunoSEQ multiplex PCR; in TCRdb, only in-frame clones are kept and a portion is missing. This table has 80,000 to 95,000 clones, 44% appearing once. The treatment denotes: oral pan-JAK inhibitor, 5-10 mg twice daily. The V call is TRBV4-1, the J call TRBJ2-5, with 12 positions matching TRBD2. This TCR came from a human donor with alopecia areata. The specimen was CD8+ T cells sorted from blood, collected at week 24, from a patient treated with tofacitinib. CDR3 coding DNA: TGCGCCAGCAGCCAAAGACTAGCGGGAGAGGAGGAGACCCAGTACTTC. This translates into CASSQRLAGEEETQYF.